A single sample is the source of the 18 T cell receptor beta chains below, sequenced in a study of patients and donors after allogeneic stem cell transplantation. One entry per CDR3 protein, called by TCRdb with MiXCR from the RT-PCR reads. The sample holds about 160,000 distinct CDR3 sequences, approximately 40% seen once. The sample was blood, either unsorted or a sorted T cell fraction (not recorded which). These receptors were collected from a human donor who was either an allogeneic HSCT recipient or a stem cell or donor lymphocyte infusion donor (not recorded which). It is not recorded whose cells these are; they may come from a transplant donor.

The chain combines TRBV6-5 with TRBJ2-1; D tentatively fits TRBD1 or TRBD2 (6 bases each). The CDR3 contains 17 residues. The V gene lost 6 bases and the J gene lost 4 bases, with 22 bases spanning the gap. Germline V gene sequence: CDR1 MNHEY, CDR2 SVGAGI. The CDR3 reads CASSTGGPAGLYNEQFF. CDR3 DNA sequence: TGTGCCAGCAGCACTGGGGGGCCTGCGGGCCTTTACAATGAGCAGTTCTTC.

This clonotype was counted a few times. The chain carries TRBV12-3 or TRBV12-4 and TRBJ1-1, with D perhaps TRBD1 (5 bases). The V end was cut by 0 bases, the J end by 7 bases, with 9 bases between. The CDR3 totals 13 residues. The CDR3 DNA reads as TGTGCCAGCAGTTTAGCCAGGGAGGTTGAAGCTTTCTTT. It specifies CASSLAREVEAFF.

The CDR3 is CSGGTSGDLYNEQFF. CDR3 bases: TGCAGCGGCGGGACTAGCGGGGACCTCTACAATGAGCAGTTCTTC. J is TRBJ2-1 and V is TRBV29-1, with 13 bases fitting TRBD2. J was trimmed by 3 bases and V by 7 bases; bases with no gene match: 6. This CDR3 comprises 15 residues. CDR1 is SQVTM and CDR2 is ANQGSEA in the germline V gene.

This clonotype was recorded a few times. The gene calls are TRBV12-3 or TRBV12-4 and TRBJ2-2; D is undetermined. The CDR3 runs 11 residues. Trimming shortened V by 3 bases and J by 6 bases, and 2 bases separated the two germline ends. Here the CDR3 reads CASSFSGELFF. Written as DNA, the CDR3 is TGTGCCAGCAGTTTCTCCGGGGAGCTGTTTTTT.

This chain links TRBV20-1 with TRBJ1-1; D is ambiguous. CDR3 length: 13 amino acids. The V and J ends lost 3 bases and 7 bases respectively, with 15 bases between them. Germline CDR1 is DFQATT and CDR2 is SNEGSKA (reference sequence). The CDR3 region is CSASSNRVDEAFF. CDR3 coding DNA: TGCAGTGCTAGCTCTAATCGGGTTGATGAAGCTTTCTTT.

The rearrangement links TRBV20-1 to TRBJ1-2; unclear D gene. This CDR3 has 14 residues. Trimming shortened V by 5 bases and J by 4 bases, and 17 bases separated the two germline ends. Per germline, CDR1 DFQATT and CDR2 SNEGSKA (reference sequence). The CDR3 loop reads CSASPGGVSYGYTF. DNA of the CDR3: TGCAGTGCTTCCCCAGGAGGAGTGAGCTATGGCTACACCTTC.

This chain joins TRBV29-1 and TRBJ2-3; 11 nucleotides agree with TRBD1. The CDR3 spans 14 residues. Germline trimming cut 6 bases from V and 1 base from J; bases unmatched to any gene: 3. Germline V CDR1 and CDR2: SQVTM, ANQGSEA. CDR3 sequence: CSVGDRGGTDTQYF. The DNA for the CDR3 is TGCAGCGTCGGGGACAGGGGGGGCACAGATACGCAGTATTTT.

This chain's CDR3 is CASTRAYGYGYTF. The DNA for the CDR3 is TGTGCCAGCACCAGGGCCTACGGCTATGGCTACACCTTC. The chain couples TRBV6-5 to TRBJ1-2; maybe TRBD1 (5 bases). V shed 7 bases and J shed 4 bases, with 13 bases lying between them. The CDR3 length is 13 residues. Germline CDR1 and CDR2: MNHEY and SVGAGI.

This sequence joins TRBV7-9 and TRBJ1-6; D not certain. V lost 5 bases, J lost 8 bases, and 10 bases lay in between. Germline CDR1 is SEHNR and CDR2 is FQNEAQ (reference sequence). The CDR3 spans 13 residues. In DNA form, the CDR3 reads TGTGCCAGCAGCCTCGCAGCCTATTCACCCCTCCACTTT. As protein: CASSLAAYSPLHF. The whole variable domain, remainder taken from reference TRBV7-9 and TRBJ1-6, is DTGVSQNPRHKITKRGQNVTFRCDPISEHNRLYWYRQTLGQGPEFLTYFQNEAQLEKSRLLSDRFSAERPKGSFSTLEIQRTEQGDSAMYLCASSLAAYSPLHFGNGTRLTVT.

This clonotype was picked up a small number of times. The rearrangement joins TRBV5-6 to TRBJ1-1, with D uncertain. From germline, CDR1 is SGHDT and CDR2 YYEEEE. V was cut by 2 bases and J by 3 bases, with 11 bases left in between. The CDR3 is 14 amino acids. CDR3 DNA sequence: TGTGCCAGCAGCTTTGATAGGAGGGACACTGAAGCTTTCTTT. Its translation: CASSFDRRDTEAFF.

In its sample, this clonotype was seen a few times. This chain joins TRBV12-3 or TRBV12-4 and TRBJ1-2; 7 bases are shared with TRBD1. CDR3 length equals 13 residues. The trim removed 3 bases at V and 6 bases at J, leaving 4 bases unmatched. This CDR3 is CASSFQGGNGYTF. The CDR3, as DNA: TGTGCCAGCAGTTTCCAGGGGGGGAATGGCTACACCTTC.

The chain joins TRBV4-3 to TRBJ1-1; D unclear. Between the trimmed V and J ends, which lost 0 bases and 7 bases, there was a span of 9 bases. Germline CDR1 reads LGHNA; CDR2 reads YSLEER. The CDR3 has 13 residues. The CDR3 DNA sequence: TGCGCCAGCAGCCAAGATTCGAGTAATGAAGCTTTCTTT. Protein product: CASSQDSSNEAFF.

The chain combines TRBV28 with TRBJ2-7, with 13 bases lining up with TRBD2. After removal of 5 bases from V and 4 bases from J, the junction contained 8 bases not matched to a gene. The germline CDR1 and CDR2 sequences are MDHEN and SYDVKM. This CDR3 contains 16 residues. This CDR3 reads CASSTGTSGDLYEQYV. The CDR3 DNA sequence: TGTGCCAGCAGTACCGGGACTAGCGGGGACCTATACGAGCAGTACGTC.

This clonotype has only a few counts. This chain links TRBV25-1 with TRBJ2-1, with 7 bases identical to TRBD2. Germline V gene lookup returns CDR1 MGHDK and CDR2 SYGVNS. V gave up 4 bases and J gave up 2 bases; unmatched junction bases: 11. This CDR3 region has 17 residues. CDR3 loop: CASSGSPLAGPYNEQFF. The CDR3, as DNA: TGTGCCAGCAGTGGGTCTCCTTTAGCGGGCCCCTACAATGAGCAGTTCTTC.

This clonotype occurred a few times. The chain combines TRBV20-1 with TRBJ1-6; 7 bases map to TRBD1. The CDR3 spans 15 residues. V was clipped by 2 bases and J by 7 bases; unmatched bases: 8. The germline V gene has CDR1 DFQATT and CDR2 SNEGSKA (reference sequence). CDR3 sequence: CSARQGGFENSPLHF. Written as DNA, the CDR3 is TGCAGTGCTAGACAGGGGGGTTTTGAAAATTCACCCCTCCACTTT.

Here the CDR3 reads CSAQPGQPYGYTF. CDR3 bases: TGCAGTGCTCAGCCGGGACAGCCCTATGGCTACACCTTC. V and J are TRBV20-1 and TRBJ1-2, with 7 nucleotides matching TRBD1. The J segment lost 4 bases and the V segment lost 5 bases, leaving 7 bases of the junction unmatched. The CDR3 is 13 amino acids. Germline V gene sequence: CDR1 DFQATT, CDR2 SNEGSKA (reference sequence).

This clonotype was picked up a small number of times. CDR3 in DNA: TGTGCCAGTTACAGAGGACCCAATCAGCCCCAGCATTTT. Amino acid sequence: CASYRGPNQPQHF. The chain couples TRBV6-5 to TRBJ1-5, with no clear D. V dropped 9 bases and J dropped 3 bases, with 12 bases sitting between them. The CDR3 length is 13 residues. Looked up from germline, CDR1 is MNHEY and CDR2 is SVGAGI.

The V gene is TRBV5-1, the J gene TRBJ1-6; 7 bases line up with TRBD1. The CDR3 is 14 amino acids. Germline values: CDR1 SGHRS, CDR2 YFSETQ. V gave up 0 bases and J gave up 12 bases; unmatched junction bases: 6. In DNA form, the CDR3 reads TGCGCCAGCAGCTTGGGACAGGGACGAATACCCCTCCACTTT. Its protein is CASSLGQGRIPLHF.